These T cell receptor beta chains were read from a single sample in a study of T cell responses to AZD1222 COVID-19 vaccine. Produced via immunoSEQ multiplex PCR; TCRdb's table is partial and in-frame only. The sample has fewer than 130,000 clones, 90% to 95% seen once. The sequences come from peripheral blood, collected on day 0 of AZD1222 vaccination. Receptors were obtained from an adult in good health. CDR3s include the opening cysteine and the closing phenylalanine or tryptophan.

V gene	CDR3 protein
TRBV4-3	CASSLTASTDTQYF
TRBV27	CASTQRTRDEQFF
TRBV6-5	CASSPDPGHSYEQYF
TRBV30	CAWSEGAAGANVLTF
TRBV7-3	CASSLRGTTGWDRGLNTEAFF
TRBV5-1	CASSLGLGQASYEQYF
TRBV27	CASSPLRDLPRPISPLHF
TRBV6-5	CASSYGVGETQYF
TRBV19	CASSATSGAQYF
TRBV5-1	CASSPRTGDTGELFF